A selection of T cell receptor beta chains follows, all from one sample in a study of blood T cell repertoires in COVID-19. Only in-frame clones appear in the TCRdb table, and some are missing; sequencing was by immunoSEQ multiplex PCR. The sample comprises roughly 200,000 clones, 80% of which are singletons, and around 5.8% rests with the top ten. The sample consisted of peripheral blood. The receptor source for this set is a woman aged 65 to 85 with acute or convalescent COVID-19. The CDR3 runs from the conserved cysteine through the conserved F or W. A D gene is named only where the DNA matches it firmly. A clone size is listed for some rows: how often the clone was seen (once, few, many), or a class if it is expanded.

TRBJ2-7 TRBV27 - TRBD2 TGTGCCAGCAGTTTTCGAGGGACTAGCGGGGACCACCCCTACGAGCAGTACTTC CASSFRGTSGDHPYEQYF
TRBJ2-1 TRBV7-8 - - TGTGCCAGCAGCTTAGTAGAGAATGAGCAGTTCTTC CASSLVENEQFF
TRBJ1-6 TRBV2 - - TGTGCCAGCAGTTTAGAGAGCTCCTATAATTCACCCCTCCACTTT CASSLESSYNSPLHF
TRBJ2-5 TRBV30 once - TGTGCCTGGAATGCCCTTAACAGGGCCGGGCAAGAGACCCAGTACTTC CAWNALNRAGQETQYF
TRBJ2-7 TRBV28 - TRBD2 TGTGCCAGCAGCCCTAGCGGTACCTACGAGCAGTACTTC CASSPSGTYEQYF
TRBJ1-6 TRBV9 few - TGTGCCAGCAGCGTAGACGTCGACACAAATAATTCACCCCTCCACTTT CASSVDVDTNNSPLHF
TRBJ1-2 TRBV5-4 - TRBD1 TGTGCCAGCAGCTTGACAGGGGGCGCGGGTGGCTACACCTTC CASSLTGGAGGYTF
TRBJ2-1 TRBV9 - - TGTGCCAGCAGCCTAGACCCGGCGGGCTACAATGAGCAGTTCTTC CASSLDPAGYNEQFF
TRBJ2-5 TRBV5-6 - TRBD2 TGTGCCAGCAGGCCTAGCGGGAGGGCCTTTGAGACCCAGTACTTC CASRPSGRAFETQYF
TRBJ2-3 TRBV9 once TRBD2 TGTGCCAGCAGCGTAACCAGCGGGAGGGGTTCAGATACGCAGTATTTT CASSVTSGRGSDTQYF
TRBJ2-1 TRBV30 - TRBD2 TGTGCCTGGAAGCCCCCCTGGAGCGGGAATTCCTACAATGAGCAGTTCTTC CAWKPPWSGNSYNEQFF
TRBJ2-2 TRBV28 many TRBD1 TGTGCCAGCAGTGGTCCGGGACAGACAGGGGTGAACACCGGGGAGCTGTTTTTT CASSGPGQTGVNTGELFF
TRBJ1-1 TRBV2 once - TGTGCCAGCAGTCCGCAGCGACGGGGGGCGGCGAACTCGAACACTGAAGCTTTCTTT CASSPQRRGAANSNTEAFF
TRBJ1-2 TRBV14 once - TGTGCCAGCAGCCAAGGGGGGGAGGACTATGGCTACACCTTC CASSQGGEDYGYTF
TRBJ1-5 TRBV3-1/TRBV3-2 - - TGTGCCAGCAGCCAAGGGGGCCAAGGTACGCAGCCCCAGCATTTT CASSQGGQGTQPQHF
TRBJ2-7 TRBV19 - TRBD2 TGTGCCAGTAGTATATCTAGCGGATCCTACGAGCAGTACTTC CASSISSGSYEQYF
TRBJ2-5 TRBV27 - TRBD2 TGTGCCAGCAGTCTAAGCGGGACCCAAGAGACCCAGTACTTC CASSLSGTQETQYF
TRBJ2-5 TRBV21-1 - - TGTGCCAGCGGAACGGGATCCTCTGGGAAGACCCAGTACTTC CASGTGSSGKTQYF
TRBJ2-1 TRBV5-1 - TRBD2 TGCGCCAGCAGCGCCGGGACTAGCGGGAGTGATGAGCAGTTCTTC CASSAGTSGSDEQFF
TRBJ1-5 TRBV29-1 once - TGCAGCGTTGAAGACACTTCTAGCAATCAGCCCCAGCATTTT CSVEDTSSNQPQHF
TRBJ1-5 TRBV19 few TRBD1 TGTGCCAGTAGTATAGATCAAGGGGGCTACCAGCCCCAGCATTTT CASSIDQGGYQPQHF
TRBJ2-3 TRBV6-5 - - TGTGCCAGCAGCTACGCCTATGGCACAGATACGCAGTATTTT CASSYAYGTDTQYF
TRBJ1-1 TRBV11-1 - - TGTGCCAGCAGCCGACAACTGAACACTGAAGCTTTCTTT CASSRQLNTEAFF
TRBJ2-1 TRBV30 - TRBD1 TGTGCCTCTGGACAGGGGTACAATGAGCAGTTCTTC CASGQGYNEQFF
TRBJ2-1 TRBV9 once TRBD2 TGTGCCAGCAGCGTAAGCGGGAGAGCAGAGAATGAGCAGTTCTTC CASSVSGRAENEQFF
TRBJ2-6 TRBV27 - TRBD1 TGTGCCAGCAGTTCCAGGGGGCTTGGGGCCAACGTCCTGACTTTC CASSSRGLGANVLTF
TRBJ1-1 TRBV2 - TRBD1 TGTGCCAGCAGCGGAAATCCCACCCGGGACAGGGGAACTGAAGCTTTCTTT CASSGNPTRDRGTEAFF
TRBJ2-5 TRBV27 medium-sized - TGTGCCAGCAGTTTAAGGCCCGGGATCGGAGAGACCCAGTACTTC CASSLRPGIGETQYF
TRBJ2-5 TRBV18 - TRBD2 TGTGCCAGCTCACCATCGGGGACTAGTCCGAGGGAGACCCAGTACTTC CASSPSGTSPRETQYF
TRBJ2-7 TRBV4-1 - TRBD2 TGCGCCAGCAGCCAAGCTGCGAGAGCTCCGGGACTAGCGGGAGGGCCTTTCGAGTACTTC CASSQAARAPGLAGGPFEYF
TRBJ1-5 TRBV10-3 - TRBD1 TGTGCCATCAGCAGGACAGGCTCGGACAATGGGCAGCCCCAGCATTTT CAISRTGSDNGQPQHF
TRBJ2-7 TRBV12-3/TRBV12-4 - TRBD1 TGTGCCAGTGCACAGGGGGCGTACGTGCAGTACTTC CASAQGAYVQYF
TRBJ1-1 TRBV7-6 - - TGTGCCAGCAGCGAAGTAGGGTCCCGGACAGTGAACACTGAAGCTTTCTTT CASSEVGSRTVNTEAFF